The rows below give T cell receptor beta chains drawn from one sample of a study of CD8 T cells in Susac syndrome. TCRdb redid the calling of the immunoSEQ multiplex PCR reads with MiXCR, one entry per CDR3 protein. The data contain around 180,000 distinct CDR3 sequences, approximately 95% of them singletons. Material for sequencing was CD4+ T cells from PBMCs. Receptors were obtained from a human donor with multiple sclerosis. Each CDR3 is given with its conserved first and last residue. A D gene is named only where the DNA matches it firmly. A clone size is listed for some rows: how often the clone was seen (once, few, many), or a class if it is expanded.

d_gene	abundance	v_gene	j_gene	CDR3aa	CDR3nt
-	-	TRBV2	TRBJ1-4	CASSPVQRVWKEKLFF	TGTGCCAGCAGCCCAGTCCAGAGGGTTTGGAAGGAAAAACTGTTTTTT
TRBD1	-	TRBV29-1	TRBJ1-5	CSVGAGGAGSNQPQHF	TGCAGCGTTGGGGCAGGGGGCGCGGGGAGCAATCAGCCCCAGCATTTT
-	-	TRBV14	TRBJ2-7	CASSQGPTSYEQYF	TGTGCCAGCAGCCAAGGCCCCACCTCCTACGAGCAGTACTTC
-	-	TRBV20-1	TRBJ2-5	CSADRPGTARGSQYF	TGCAGTGCCGACAGACCAGGGACCGCCCGTGGGTCCCAGTACTTC
-	-	TRBV3-1	TRBJ2-7	CASSPTPPGIYEQYF	TGTGCCAGCAGCCCGACCCCGCCAGGGATCTACGAGCAGTACTTC
-	-	TRBV20-1	TRBJ2-7	CSARPTQGYEQYF	TGCAGTGCTAGACCTACACAGGGATACGAGCAGTACTTC
-	-	TRBV29-1	TRBJ2-6	CSVVGGHSGANVLTF	TGCAGCGTTGTGGGGGGACACTCTGGGGCCAACGTCCTGACTTTC
-	-	TRBV20-1	TRBJ1-2	CSAGADYGYTF	TGCAGTGCTGGCGCAGACTATGGCTACACCTTC
TRBD1	-	TRBV19	TRBJ1-5	CASSIPRGLAGGLNQPQHF	TGTGCCAGTAGTATCCCCAGGGGGCTAGCTGGCGGGCTCAATCAGCCCCAGCATTTT
TRBD1	-	TRBV12-3/TRBV12-4	TRBJ1-2	CVPGGGTGAPTNYGYTF	TGTGTCCCCGGGGGCGGGACAGGGGCCCCTACTAACTATGGCTACACCTTC
-	-	TRBV30	TRBJ1-1	CAWRDLRTEAFF	TGTGCCTGGCGGGACCTCAGAACAGAAGCTTTCTTT
-	-	TRBV30	TRBJ2-7	CAWSRRQASTYEQYF	TGTGCCTGGAGTCGCCGCCAGGCCTCCACCTACGAGCAGTACTTC
-	once	TRBV20-1	TRBJ2-1	CSAAPPDGTYNEQFF	TGCAGTGCTGCCCCTCCGGACGGGACCTACAATGAGCAGTTCTTC
TRBD1	-	TRBV29-1	TRBJ1-4	CSVGQGAGKLFF	TGCAGCGTCGGACAGGGGGCGGGAAAACTGTTTTTT
-	-	TRBV6-5	TRBJ1-2	CASSYSAGVTGYTF	TGTGCCAGCAGTTACTCGGCAGGGGTCACTGGCTACACCTTC
-	-	TRBV6-2/TRBV6-3	TRBJ2-7	CASSYFHEQYF	TGTGCCAGCAGTTACTTCCACGAGCAGTACTTC
-	-	TRBV9	TRBJ1-2	CASRAYGYTF	TGTGCCAGCAGGGCCTATGGCTACACCTTC
-	once	TRBV6-5	TRBJ2-7	CASSYNYEQYF	TGTGCCAGCAGTTACAACTACGAGCAGTACTTC
-	once	TRBV20-1	TRBJ2-7	CSAQSYEQYF	TGCAGTGCGCAAAGCTACGAGCAGTACTTC
-	-	TRBV4-3	TRBJ2-7	CASSQASLGYEQYF	TGCGCCAGCAGCCAAGCTAGCCTGGGGTACGAGCAGTACTTC
-	-	TRBV19	TRBJ2-3	CATRHLTDTQYF	TGTGCCACCCGACACTTGACAGATACGCAGTATTTT
-	-	TRBV30	TRBJ1-5	CACRTSEGQPQHF	TGTGCCTGTCGGACGTCGGAAGGTCAGCCCCAGCATTTT
-	-	TRBV3-1	TRBJ2-6	CASSRRGGGANVLTF	TGTGCCAGCAGCCGAAGAGGAGGTGGGGCCAACGTCCTGACTTTC
TRBD1	-	TRBV12-3/TRBV12-4	TRBJ1-2	CASSTTGGNYGYTF	TGTGCCAGCAGTACCACAGGGGGGAACTATGGCTACACCTTC
-	once	TRBV30	TRBJ1-5	CAWADPNQPQHF	TGTGCCTGGGCCGATCCGAATCAGCCCCAGCATTTT
TRBD1	-	TRBV4-1	TRBJ2-6	CASSLGQGGGANVLTF	TGCGCCAGCAGCCTGGGACAGGGGGGTGGGGCCAACGTCCTGACTTTC
-	-	TRBV4-1	TRBJ2-7	CASSQAPLYEQYF	TGCGCCAGCAGCCAAGCTCCCCTTTACGAGCAGTACTTC
TRBD1	-	TRBV12-3/TRBV12-4	TRBJ1-6	CASTVQGSNSPLHF	TGTGCCAGCACCGTACAGGGGAGCAATTCACCCCTCCACTTT
-	-	TRBV29-1	TRBJ2-2	CSSLESRGVAGELFF	TGCAGCTCCCTAGAGTCCAGGGGAGTAGCGGGGGAGCTGTTTTTT
-	-	TRBV7-9	TRBJ1-2	CASSLGGLNYGYTF	TGTGCCAGCAGCTTAGGGGGTCTAAACTATGGCTACACCTTC
-	-	TRBV2	TRBJ1-4	CASTRDLNEKLFF	TGTGCCAGCACGCGGGACCTTAATGAAAAACTGTTTTTT
-	once	TRBV2	TRBJ1-2	CASSEFPTDFYGYTF	TGTGCCAGCAGTGAATTCCCCACAGACTTCTATGGCTACACCTTC
-	once	TRBV28	TRBJ1-2	CASIRAQGARYGYTF	TGTGCCAGCATCAGGGCACAGGGTGCACGCTATGGCTACACCTTC
TRBD2	-	TRBV5-4	TRBJ2-4	CASSPSGVAKNIQYF	TGTGCCAGCAGCCCTAGCGGGGTAGCCAAAAACATTCAGTACTTC
-	-	TRBV30	TRBJ1-6	CACFGQHNSPLHF	TGTGCCTGCTTCGGACAGCATAATTCACCCCTCCACTTT
-	-	TRBV2	TRBJ2-2	CASSRTGELFF	TGTGCCAGCAGTCGCACCGGGGAGCTGTTTTTT
-	-	TRBV28	TRBJ1-6	CASCVIAGSPLHF	TGTGCCAGCTGCGTTATAGCGGGGTCACCCCTCCACTTT
-	-	TRBV2	TRBJ2-3	CASSPFGGAPTDTQYF	TGTGCCAGCAGTCCTTTCGGGGGCGCCCCCACAGATACGCAGTATTTT
TRBD2	once	TRBV2	TRBJ2-1	CASIAGERYNEQFF	TGTGCCAGCATAGCGGGGGAGCGGTACAATGAGCAGTTCTTC
TRBD1	once	TRBV27	TRBJ2-7	CASSSPGQPYEQYF	TGTGCCAGCAGTTCGCCGGGACAGCCTTACGAGCAGTACTTC
TRBD1	-	TRBV9	TRBJ1-2	CASSQTRTGGGPNSNGYTF	TGTGCCAGCAGCCAAACCCGCACAGGGGGTGGGCCCAACTCTAATGGCTACACCTTC
-	-	TRBV29-1	TRBJ2-2	CSVEVSMNTGELFF	TGCAGCGTTGAAGTATCGATGAATACCGGGGAGCTGTTTTTT
TRBD2	-	TRBV4-3	TRBJ2-3	CASSQGWGAGGRDTQYF	TGCGCCAGCAGCCAAGGGTGGGGAGCGGGGGGGAGAGATACGCAGTATTTT